These T cell receptor beta chains were read from a single sample in a study of shared clonotypes between healthy human individuals. Sequencing was performed with immunoSEQ multiplex PCR; in TCRdb, only in-frame clones are kept and a portion is missing. The sample has over 300,000 clones; around nine tenths are singletons. Sequencing was done on a sample of memory CD8+ T cells sorted from blood. The receptors were gathered from a man between 18 and 35 years old in good health. Both conserved end residues are part of each CDR3. D genes are given only for firm matches. Clone size appears in some rows only: once, few, many, or a class for an expanded clone.

TRBJ2-1,.,TRBV28,.,TGTGCCAGCAGTTTTGGCGGACACTCCTACAATGAGCAGTTCTTC,CASSFGGHSYNEQFF
TRBJ1-6,TRBD1,TRBV28,.,TGTGCCAGCAGACCCTACTACAGGGGTCACTATAATTCACCCCTCCACTTT,CASRPYYRGHYNSPLHF
TRBJ2-7,TRBD2,TRBV5-1,.,TGCGCCAGCAAAATCGGACTAGCGACGTACGAGCAGTACTTC,CASKIGLATYEQYF
TRBJ1-6,.,TRBV19,.,TGTGCCAGTAGTCCCGACGGCGAGGGTGAAAATTCACCCCTCCACTTT,CASSPDGEGENSPLHF
TRBJ1-5,TRBD1,TRBV2,.,TGTGCCAGCAGTCCGGGACAGGGGTCCCATCAGCCCCAGCATTTT,CASSPGQGSHQPQHF
TRBJ2-3,TRBD1,TRBV7-6,.,TGTGCCAGCAGCCACAGAGAGGGGGCCGGCACAGATACGCAGTATTTT,CASSHREGAGTDTQYF
TRBJ2-1,TRBD2,TRBV2,.,TGTGCCAGCACCCTTTCTAGCGGGAGCTCCTACAATGAGCAGTTCTTC,CASTLSSGSSYNEQFF
TRBJ2-4,.,TRBV6-5,many,TGTGCCAGCAGTTACCTGCCGGATGCCAAAAACATTCAGTACTTC,CASSYLPDAKNIQYF
TRBJ1-2,.,TRBV6-5,.,TGTGCCAGCAGTGCGATCCGGGACGGACCCTATGGCTACACCTTC,CASSAIRDGPYGYTF
TRBJ2-7,.,TRBV28,.,TGTGCCAGCTCCAATTGGGGCCACGAGCAGTACTTC,CASSNWGHEQYF
TRBJ1-2,TRBD1,TRBV10-2,.,TGCGCCGGAGCACAGGGGTCACACTATGGCTACACCTTC,CAGAQGSHYGYTF
TRBJ2-7,.,TRBV27,.,TGTGCCAGCAACTCTCTCGGGACACTCTCCTACGAGCAGTACTTC,CASNSLGTLSYEQYF
TRBJ2-1,.,TRBV5-4,.,TGTGCCAGCAGCGTGGGACTGTCGAGCAATGAGCAGTTCTTC,CASSVGLSSNEQFF
TRBJ1-1,.,TRBV9,.,TGTGCCAGCAGCTTCCAGGTGGGGAGCACTGAAGCTTTCTTT,CASSFQVGSTEAFF
TRBJ1-1,.,TRBV7-9,.,TGTGCCAGCAGCCCATTTGAGGGGGTGAACACTGAAGCTTTCTTT,CASSPFEGVNTEAFF
TRBJ1-2,TRBD1,TRBV5-6,.,TGTGCCAGCAGCCCGGGCCGCCTGGACAGGGGGAACGGCTACACCTTC,CASSPGRLDRGNGYTF
TRBJ2-7,.,TRBV29-1,.,TGCAGCGTGGGACGATCCTACGAGCAGTACTTC,CSVGRSYEQYF
TRBJ2-1,TRBD1,TRBV27,once,TGTGCCAGCAGTTTCGAAACAGGGGGCTTTGGTGAGCAGTTCTTC,CASSFETGGFGEQFF
TRBJ2-5,TRBD2,TRBV2,.,TGTGCCAGCAGGACTAGCGGGGAGGAGACCCAGTACTTC,CASRTSGEETQYF
TRBJ2-7,.,TRBV4-2,.,TGTGCCAGCAGCCAAGAACTCGGACGGTACGAGCAGTACTTC,CASSQELGRYEQYF
TRBJ1-5,TRBD1,TRBV28,.,TGTGCCAGCAGGCCAACAGGGGGCGCATCAGCTCAGCCCCAGCATTTT,CASRPTGGASAQPQHF
TRBJ2-2,.,TRBV5-1,.,TGCGCCAGCAGCTTGGACCTTAGCGGTAACACCGGGGAGCTGTTTTTT,CASSLDLSGNTGELFF
TRBJ1-1,TRBD1,TRBV11-2,.,TGTGCCAGCAGCACCCCCGGGACAGAGACTGAAGCTTTCTTT,CASSTPGTETEAFF
TRBJ1-2,.,TRBV28,once,TGTGCCAGCAGTTCCCATCAGGTTTATGGCTACACCTTC,CASSSHQVYGYTF
TRBJ2-7,TRBD2,TRBV27,.,TGTGCCAGCAGGGGACCAAGCGGGAGAAGCCCCTACGAGCAGTACTTC,CASRGPSGRSPYEQYF
TRBJ2-1,.,TRBV11-1,once,TGTGCCAGCAGCTCCAAGGTGAGAAGCTCCTACAATGAGCAGTTCTTC,CASSSKVRSSYNEQFF
TRBJ2-7,.,TRBV7-9,.,TGTGCCAGCAGCTTAGCGGGGAACTTGGACGAGCAGTACTTC,CASSLAGNLDEQYF
TRBJ1-4,TRBD1,TRBV28,.,TGTGCCAGCACCCTGACCGGACAGGACAGTGAAAAACTGTTTTTT,CASTLTGQDSEKLFF
TRBJ2-7,TRBD1,TRBV28,few,TGTGCCAGCAGTCCCTCCGCGACAGGGCCCTACGAGCAGTACTTC,CASSPSATGPYEQYF
TRBJ2-1,.,TRBV6-6,once,TGTGCCAGCAGTTGGACAGTTGACAATGAGCAGTTCTTC,CASSWTVDNEQFF
TRBJ2-3,TRBD2,TRBV7-3,.,TGTGCCAGCAGCCCAGAGGAGCGGGACGTCACAGATACGCAGTATTTT,CASSPEERDVTDTQYF
TRBJ1-1,TRBD1,TRBV4-3,.,TGCGCCAGCAGCCAAGATCAGGGGGCCATTACAGCTTTCTTT,CASSQDQGAITAFF
TRBJ2-1,TRBD1,TRBV9,.,TGTGCCAGCAGCATGGGACAGGGGATCGAGCAGTTCTTC,CASSMGQGIEQFF
TRBJ2-7,.,TRBV6-1,.,TGTGCCAGCAGTGAAGGGCTTCTCTACGAGCAGTACTTC,CASSEGLLYEQYF
TRBJ1-2,.,TRBV5-1,.,TGCGCCAGCAGCTTGAGAGAGACCGCTTTTGATTATGGCTACACCTTC,CASSLRETAFDYGYTF
TRBJ2-3,.,TRBV6-1,.,TGTGCCAGCAGCTCCGACAGTTTCACAGATACGCAGTATTTT,CASSSDSFTDTQYF
TRBJ1-2,TRBD1,TRBV4-1,.,TGCGCCAGCAGCCAAGATCCCAGGGGGGATGGCTACACCTTC,CASSQDPRGDGYTF
TRBJ2-3,.,TRBV30,.,TGTGCCTGGACCCCAGCAGATACGCAGTATTTT,CAWTPADTQYF
TRBJ2-5,TRBD1,TRBV2,.,TGTGCCAGCAGTCAGACCGGGACAGGGATTTGGTACGAGACCCAGTACTTC,CASSQTGTGIWYETQYF
TRBJ2-2,TRBD2,TRBV28,.,TGTGCCAGCAGTTTTTTAGCGGGGGGTACGAACACCGGGGAGCTGTTTTTT,CASSFLAGGTNTGELFF
TRBJ2-1,TRBD1,TRBV5-4,.,TGTGCCAGCAGCTTGGTCGGGACAGGGGGGCATGAGCAGTTCTTC,CASSLVGTGGHEQFF
TRBJ2-1,TRBD2,TRBV10-2,.,TGCGCCAGCAGTGAGTCGACCGTGTTAGCGGGTGGGTTCTTC,CASSESTVLAGGFF
TRBJ2-1,.,TRBV27,once,TGTGCCAGCAGCTACTCAATGGGGAATGAGCAGTTCTTC,CASSYSMGNEQFF
TRBJ1-3,.,TRBV5-4,few,TGTGCCAGCAGCTTGAGTGACATAGACCCTGGAAACACCATATATTTT,CASSLSDIDPGNTIYF
TRBJ1-2,.,TRBV4-3,.,TGCGCCAGCGGGGGGAGGTTTTATGGCTACACCTTC,CASGGRFYGYTF
TRBJ2-1,.,TRBV18,.,TGTGCCAGCTCACCTTGGGTGGGGGGCGACTTAACAGATGAGCAGTTCTTC,CASSPWVGGDLTDEQFF
TRBJ2-2,TRBD2,TRBV7-6,.,TGTGCCAGCAGCTTAGAGGCTAGCGGTCACACCGGGGAGCTGTTTTTT,CASSLEASGHTGELFF
TRBJ1-4,.,TRBV10-3,.,TGTGCCATCAGTGAGGTTTGGATGGGGTCGGTGGGCGAAAAACTGTTTTTT,CAISEVWMGSVGEKLFF
TRBJ1-5,.,TRBV6-4,.,TGTGCCAGCAGTGACAGGGTACGAACCCAGCCCCAGCATTTT,CASSDRVRTQPQHF
TRBJ2-7,.,TRBV25-1,.,TGTGCCAGCAGTTCCCCTACCCATTCCTACGAGCAGTACTTC,CASSSPTHSYEQYF
TRBJ1-2,TRBD1,TRBV30,.,TGTGCCTGGACCCCGGGACAGGGGGCAAACTATGGCTACACCTTC,CAWTPGQGANYGYTF